The clone carrying this TCR beta chain was seen ten or more times. The antigen remains unidentified. The data were obtained in a study of spatial heterogeneity in lung cancer. The wider study: On average, each unique TCR and UMI combination appeared more than ten times in raw reads. Study-wide results and limits: Ubiquitous expanded tumor TCRs were observed in blood more at resection than follow-up.

The library protocol tagged each TCR cDNA with a unique molecular identifier. One entry per CDR3 protein, called by TCRdb with MiXCR from the 5' RACE reads. The table includes approximately 20,000 distinct CDR3 sequences, under 6% detected once. Time point here: sample taken at primary tumor resection. Whole RNA, which was extracted from tumor, nontumor lung tissue or frozen PBMC, was sequenced without any cell sorting. The cohort: roughly 72 early-stage, untreated non-small cell lung cancer patients. The sequences come from PBMCs, collected at surgery. The source of this sequence is a male donor with early-stage non-small cell lung cancer.

CDR3 DNA: TGTGCCAGCAGCAAAGGGACGGTTGGGGGCTACACCTTC. Its translation is CASSKGTVGGYTF. The chain has TRBV3-1 and TRBJ1-2, with a possible D match to TRBD1 (5 bases). Germline V lookup: CDR1 LGHDT, CDR2 YNNKEL (reference sequence). The V and J ends lost 5 bases and 8 bases respectively, with 15 bases between them. CDR3 length: 13 amino acids.